This T cell receptor beta chain was captured in a study of blood T cell repertoires in COVID-19. On the study more broadly: Samples came from the United States, Italy and Spain, spanning acute and convalescent COVID-19. T cells, B-cell-depleted T cells, or PBMCs provided the cDNA or gDNA that served as material.

Germline-derived CDR1 and CDR2 are LNHNV and YYDKDF (reference sequence). This CDR3 region has 13 residues. Deletions cut 2 bases from V and 6 bases from J, with 10 bases between. Authors' processing steps: The assay estimated nucleated cells by amplifying reference gene primers. Clones were sequenced by immunoSEQ multiplex PCR, and TCRdb holds only the in-frame ones, with some missing. V, J and clone size were drawn from that table, and D and trimming were deduced from the DNA. The sample lists 120,000 or so clones, 85% to 90% occurring once. The sequenced sample was peripheral blood. The chain joins TRBV15 to TRBJ1-2; D is ambiguous. This TCR was sampled from an elderly man with active or convalescent COVID-19. For the CDR3, the DNA is TGTGCCACCAGCAGATCCTTTGTTAATGGCTACACCTTC. Translated: CATSRSFVNGYTF.